These 27 T cell receptor beta chains were all obtained from the same sample, sequenced in a study of T cells in Graves' hyperthyroidism and ophthalmopathy. Authors of the study amplified TCR beta CDR3 regions from RNA transcripts. The TCR CDR3 was amplified in a first-round RT-PCR using the HTBI primer set. TCRdb ran MiXCR on the multiplex PCR reads and lists one entry per CDR3 protein. The profile shows approximately 600,000 distinct CDR3 sequences, less than 25% of them singletons. The sample consisted of blood. The receptors were sampled from a man in his thirties or forties with Graves' ophthalmopathy.

This rearrangement joins TRBV7-6 to TRBJ2-1; D perhaps matches TRBD2 (5 bases). Germline values: CDR1 SGHVS, CDR2 FNYEAQ. The CDR3 extends over 12 amino acids. V lost 7 bases and J 7 bases, leaving 11 bases between the germline ends. CDR3: CASTSTGNEQFF. The CDR3 coding sequence is TGTGCCAGCACCAGCACGGGGAATGAGCAGTTCTTC. Using reference TRBV7-6 and TRBJ2-1 for the parts outside the CDR3, the full variable domain is GAGVSQSPRYKVTKRGQDVALRCDPISGHVSLYWYRQALGQGPEFLTYFNYEAQQDKSGLPNDRFSAERPEGSISTLTIQRTEQRDSAMYRCASTSTGNEQFFGPGTRLTVL.

This clonotype was observed many times. The V and J genes are TRBV2 and TRBJ2-7, with D perhaps being TRBD1 or TRBD2 (5 bases each). The CDR3 contains 13 residues. The germline V gene has CDR1 SNHLY and CDR2 FYNNEI. V was trimmed by 8 bases and J by 1 base, leaving 12 bases between them. The CDR3 loop reads CASVGDGSYEQYF. CDR3 sequence (DNA): TGTGCCAGCGTAGGGGACGGATCCTACGAGCAGTACTTC.

About this clonotype: Since a much larger clone is just one base distant, this may be a read error. CDR3 nucleotides: TGCAGTGCTAGCGGGGAGAACACCGGGGAGCTGTTTTTT. It yields the protein CSASGENTGELFF. The chain carries TRBV20-1 and TRBJ2-2; TRBD2 might be the D (5 bases). The CDR3 has 13 amino acids. Trimming removed 3 bases at V and 1 base at J, with 6 bases between. CDR1 is DFQATT and CDR2 is SNEGSKA in the germline V gene (reference sequence).

The chain uses TRBV28 and TRBJ2-7; 10 nucleotides agree with TRBD2. Germline values: CDR1 MDHEN, CDR2 SYDVKM. With V trimmed by 6 bases and J by 0 bases, 14 bases remained unmatched. The CDR3 is made up of 18 amino acids. The CDR3 loop reads CASRVGAGGLSFSYEQYF. The DNA of the CDR3 is TGTGCCAGCAGAGTGGGAGCGGGAGGGCTAAGCTTCTCCTACGAGCAGTACTTC.

This clonotype was picked up many times. The V call is TRBV27, the J call TRBJ2-1, with TRBD2 matching 8 bases. Germline assignment: CDR1 MNHEY and CDR2 SMNVEV (reference sequence). The CDR3 sequence is 14 residues long. Trimming took 3 bases from V and 7 from J; bases not matched to a gene: 5. The CDR3 region has the DNA TGTGCCAGCAGTTTTTCGGCTAGCGGGAATGAGCAGTTCTTC. It yields the protein CASSFSASGNEQFF.

This clonotype was found a few times. The V gene is TRBV30, the J gene TRBJ2-7; 11 bases agree with TRBD1. Germline-derived CDR1 and CDR2 are GTSNPN and SVGIG (reference sequence). Trimming took 1 base from V and 4 from J; bases not matched to a gene: 6. The CDR3 consists of 15 residues. The CDR3 DNA follows: TGTGCCTGGAGTGGAGCCGGACAGGGGGCGTACGAGCAGTACTTC. Its protein product is CAWSGAGQGAYEQYF. The full variable domain, in which reference TRBV30 and TRBJ2-7 provide the parts outside the CDR3, is SQTIHQWPATLVQPVGSPLSLECTVEGTSNPNLYWYRQAAGRGLQLLFYSVGIGQISSEVPQNLSASRPQDRQFILSSKKLLLSDSGFYLCAWSGAGQGAYEQYFGPGTRLTVT.

This clonotype was observed at least ten times. The chain uses TRBV11-2 and TRBJ2-1; D gene uncertain. Trimming cost V 1 base and J 2 bases, with 6 bases left between them. Germline V gene lookup returns CDR1 SGHAT and CDR2 FQNNGV. The CDR3 loop spans 14 amino acids. The CDR3 here is CASSLGRTYNEQFF. CDR3 in DNA: TGTGCCAGCAGCTTAGGCAGGACCTACAATGAGCAGTTCTTC.

The sample holds many counts of this clonotype. The V call is TRBV5-1, the J call TRBJ1-1; D gene unclear. CDR1 and CDR2 from the germline V gene are SGHRS and YFSETQ. The CDR3 extends over 14 amino acids. With 4 bases removed from V and 3 bases from J, the gap between germline ends came to 13 bases. CDR3 region: CASSPARLDTEAFF. CDR3 in DNA: TGCGCCAGCAGCCCGGCCCGATTGGACACTGAAGCTTTCTTT.

This chain joins TRBV7-2 and TRBJ2-7; D possibly uses TRBD1 or TRBD2 (5 bases each). This CDR3 is 16 amino acids long. V was trimmed by 2 bases and J by 0 bases, leaving 14 bases between them. In germline, CDR1 is SGHTA, CDR2 FQGNSA. The chain's CDR3 is CASSLIGGPSSYEQYF. DNA of the CDR3: TGTGCCAGCAGCTTAATTGGGGGACCCTCCTCCTACGAGCAGTACTTC.

This clonotype was recorded many times. This chain uses TRBV11-2 with TRBJ2-3, with D possibly matching TRBD2 (7 bases). The germline gives CDR1 SGHAT, CDR2 FQNNGV. CDR3 length: 15 amino acids. V lost 5 bases, J lost 4 bases, and 16 bases lay in between. The CDR3 reads CASSIVRGRADTQYF. In DNA, the CDR3 is TGTGCCAGCAGCATAGTGCGGGGGCGGGCAGATACGCAGTATTTT.

V usage is TRBV7-2 and J usage is TRBJ2-1; 10 positions match TRBD2. The CDR3 has 18 amino acids. Germline V lookup: CDR1 SGHTA, CDR2 FQGNSA. V shed 6 bases and J 2 bases; nucleotides not matched to a gene: 13. DNA of the CDR3: TGTGCCAGCAGGCAAACAGTCGGACTAGCGGTTACCTACAATGAGCAGTTCTTC. Protein: CASRQTVGLAVTYNEQFF.

This clonotype turned up a few times. The CDR3 DNA reads TGTGCCAGCTCACCGCTCGGGACAGGGAATGATTCACCCCTCCACTTT. This gives the protein CASSPLGTGNDSPLHF. The chain employs TRBV18 and TRBJ1-6; 9 bases match TRBD1. In germline, CDR1 is KGHSH, CDR2 LQKENI. The CDR3 length is 16 residues. V trimming: 3 bases; J trimming: 8 bases; junction bases outside the gene matches: 8.

At least ten counts were recorded for this clonotype. The V and J genes are TRBV7-9 and TRBJ2-7; 12 positions match TRBD1. The CDR3 consists of 18 residues. The trim removed 1 base at V and 5 bases at J, leaving 12 bases unmatched. CDR1 is SEHNR, CDR2 FQNEAQ, per germline (reference sequence). The CDR3 sequence is CASSLGVYRDRGQNEQYF. In nucleotides, the CDR3 is TGTGCCAGCAGCTTAGGGGTATACCGGGACAGGGGGCAGAACGAGCAGTACTTC.

There are many counts of this clonotype. The chain employs TRBV28 and TRBJ2-6; D gene unclear. The V gene lost 8 bases and the J gene lost 0 bases, with 5 bases spanning the gap. The CDR3 is 13 amino acids. Germline CDR1 reads MDHEN; CDR2 reads SYDVKM. CDR3 region: CASSPSGANVLTF. CDR3 coding DNA: TGTGCCAGCTCCCCCTCTGGGGCCAACGTCCTGACTTTC.

This clonotype has only a few counts. V gene TRBV4-1 combines with J gene TRBJ2-7, with TRBD1 matching over 7 bases. This CDR3 spans 15 amino acids. Unmatched junction bases numbered 9, after V lost 4 bases and J lost 3 bases. Germline V gene data show CDR1 as MGHRA and CDR2 as YSYEKL. The DNA of the CDR3 is TGCGCCAGCAGCCCAAACTCCGGGACAGTCTACGAGCAGTACTTC. This gives the protein CASSPNSGTVYEQYF.

This clonotype showed up many times. The chain recombines TRBV28 with TRBJ2-7; no definite D call. V was trimmed by 6 bases and J by 5 bases, leaving 14 bases between them. This CDR3 has 13 residues. Germline lookup yields CDR1 MDHEN and CDR2 SYDVKM. The CDR3 reads CASRRDHPDEQYF. The CDR3 DNA follows: TGTGCCAGCAGAAGGGATCACCCAGACGAGCAGTACTTC.

This clonotype was seen only a few times. For the CDR3, the DNA is TGCAGCGTTCGTCTCTCCTACGAGCAGTACTTC. Amino acid sequence: CSVRLSYEQYF. V gene TRBV29-1 combines with J gene TRBJ2-7; D unresolved. The CDR3 has 11 residues. Germline loops: CDR1 SQVTM, CDR2 ANQGSEA. The V and J ends lost 5 bases and 0 bases respectively, with 5 bases between them.

This clonotype was counted a few times. The rearrangement uses TRBV12-3 or TRBV12-4 and TRBJ2-7; TRBD2 matches 15 bases. The CDR3 loop spans 17 amino acids. V shed 5 bases and J 0 bases; nucleotides not matched to a gene: 5. CDR3: CASSPGLAGGHSYEQYF. CDR3 coding DNA: TGTGCCAGCAGTCCGGGACTAGCGGGAGGACACTCCTACGAGCAGTACTTC.

The table lists this clonotype with many counts. The chain uses TRBV2 and TRBJ2-3, with a tentative D call TRBD2 (5 bases). V lost 6 bases, J lost 6 bases, and 19 bases lay in between. CDR3 length equals 15 residues. Germline CDR1 SNHLY, CDR2 FYNNEI. The CDR3, as DNA: TGTGCCAGCAGCTATAGGACGGGGATAATGGATACGCAGTATTTT. This translates into CASSYRTGIMDTQYF.

This clonotype was seen a few times. CDR3 protein: CSAPQWGRRTEAFF. For the CDR3, the DNA is TGCAGTGCTCCCCAGTGGGGGCGAAGGACTGAAGCTTTCTTT. This chain connects TRBV20-1 to TRBJ1-1, with a possible D match to TRBD1 (6 bases). Germline CDR1 and CDR2: DFQATT and SNEGSKA (reference sequence). With 5 bases removed from V and 5 bases from J, the gap between germline ends came to 18 bases. The length of the CDR3 is 14 residues.

The V and J genes are TRBV5-1 and TRBJ2-7, with 8 positions matching TRBD2. CDR1 is SGHRS and CDR2 is YFSETQ in the germline V gene. J was trimmed by 0 bases and V by 1 base; bases with no gene match: 12. CDR3 length equals 18 residues. The CDR3: CASSLITSGGRGSYEQYF. For the CDR3, the DNA is TGCGCCAGCAGCTTGATAACTAGCGGAGGACGGGGCTCCTACGAGCAGTACTTC.

J is TRBJ1-4 and V is TRBV7-9, with a tentative D call TRBD1 (6 bases). Trimming shortened V by 4 bases and J by 2 bases, and 17 bases separated the two germline ends. The germline V gene encodes CDR1 SEHNR and CDR2 FQNEAQ (reference sequence). This CDR3 comprises 17 residues. The CDR3 region has the DNA TGTGCCAGCAGCTCCCCCCGCGGGGGGCCGACTAATGAAAAACTGTTTTTT. Translating gives CASSSPRGGPTNEKLFF. The full variable domain, in which reference TRBV7-9 and TRBJ1-4 provide the parts outside the CDR3, is DTGVSQNPRHKITKRGQNVTFRCDPISEHNRLYWYRQTLGQGPEFLTYFQNEAQLEKSRLLSDRFSAERPKGSFSTLEIQRTEQGDSAMYLCASSSPRGGPTNEKLFFGSGTQLSVL.

This clonotype was counted a single time. The CDR3 end shows no conserved phenylalanine or tryptophan, and so a read error is likely. The chain uses TRBV20-1 and TRBJ1-5, with 8 bases that match TRBD1. The V and J ends lost 5 bases and 2 bases, in that order; junction bases with no gene match: 11. CDR1 DFQATT and CDR2 SNEGSKA come from the germline V gene (reference sequence). The CDR3 is made up of 16 amino acids. CDR3 in amino acids: CSAYPSGGRGNQPQHS. For the CDR3, the DNA is TGCAGTGCTTACCCATCAGGGGGCCGAGGCAATCAGCCCCAGCATTCT.

Remarks on this clonotype: A junction end diverges from the germline sequence, so it may reflect a read error. The chain recombines TRBV7-2 with TRBJ2-1, with 9 bases identical to TRBD1. The CDR3 runs 15 residues. CDR1 is SGHTA and CDR2 is FQGNSA in the germline V gene. The CDR3 reads CASSYGTGIYNEQLF. The CDR3 DNA reads as TGTGCCAGCAGCTACGGGACAGGGATCTACAATGAGCAGCTCTTC.

This clonotype has a count of ten or more. The V gene is TRBV28, the J gene TRBJ2-2, with 16 bases fitting TRBD2. V was pared by 9 bases and J by 7 bases, with 17 bases of the junction left unmatched. The CDR3 spans 19 residues. Germline loops: CDR1 MDHEN, CDR2 SYDVKM. The CDR3 here is CARPPGQGLAGGPGGELFF. In DNA, the CDR3 is TGTGCCAGACCTCCGGGACAGGGACTAGCGGGAGGGCCCGGCGGGGAGCTGTTTTTT. Full variable domain (outside the CDR3, taken from reference TRBV28 and TRBJ2-2): DVKVTQSSRYLVKRTGEKVFLECVQDMDHENMFWYRQDPGLGLRLIYFSYDVKMKEKGDIPEGYSVSREKKERFSLILESASTNQTSMYLCARPPGQGLAGGPGGELFFGEGSRLTVL.

This clonotype was recorded at least ten times. This chain links TRBV2 with TRBJ2-7, with 7 nucleotides matching TRBD1. V lost 8 bases, J lost 2 bases, and 6 bases stayed unmatched. This CDR3 has 13 residues. Germline V gene data show CDR1 as SNHLY and CDR2 as FYNNEI. CDR3 in DNA: TGTGCCAGCCAAACAGGGGAAACCTACGAGCAGTACTTC. Amino acids: CASQTGETYEQYF.

V usage is TRBV28 and J usage is TRBJ1-4; D is uncertain. The CDR3 spans 14 residues. V was shortened by 6 bases and J by 7 bases, with 15 bases between the two germline ends. From germline, CDR1 is MDHEN and CDR2 SYDVKM. CDR3 bases: TGTGCCAGCAGCCCTCGCGGGTCAGGTGAAAAACTGTTTTTT. Translating it yields CASSPRGSGEKLFF.